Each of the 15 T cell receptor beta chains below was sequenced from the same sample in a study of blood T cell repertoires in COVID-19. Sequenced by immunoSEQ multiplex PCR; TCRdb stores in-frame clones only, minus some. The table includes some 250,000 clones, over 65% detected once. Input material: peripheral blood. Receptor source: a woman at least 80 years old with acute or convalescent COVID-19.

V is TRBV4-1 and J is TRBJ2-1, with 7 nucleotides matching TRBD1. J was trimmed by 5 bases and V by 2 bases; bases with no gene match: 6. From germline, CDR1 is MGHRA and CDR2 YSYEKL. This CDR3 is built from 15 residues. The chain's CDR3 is CASSQLPTGNNEQFF. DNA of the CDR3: TGCGCCAGCAGCCAACTCCCGACAGGGAACAATGAGCAGTTCTTC.

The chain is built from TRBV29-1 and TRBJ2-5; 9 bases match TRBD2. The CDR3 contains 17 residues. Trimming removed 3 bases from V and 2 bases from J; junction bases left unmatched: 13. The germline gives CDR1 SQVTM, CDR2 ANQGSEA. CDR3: CSVDRAGGTLLQETQYF. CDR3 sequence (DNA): TGCAGCGTTGATCGAGCGGGGGGCACTCTACTACAAGAGACCCAGTACTTC.

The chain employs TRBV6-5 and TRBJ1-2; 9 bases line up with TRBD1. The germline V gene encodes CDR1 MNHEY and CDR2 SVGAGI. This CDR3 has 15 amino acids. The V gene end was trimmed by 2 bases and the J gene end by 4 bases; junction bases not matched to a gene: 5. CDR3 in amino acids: CASSYQGQGSYGYTF. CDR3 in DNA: TGTGCCAGCAGTTACCAGGGACAGGGAAGCTATGGCTACACCTTC.

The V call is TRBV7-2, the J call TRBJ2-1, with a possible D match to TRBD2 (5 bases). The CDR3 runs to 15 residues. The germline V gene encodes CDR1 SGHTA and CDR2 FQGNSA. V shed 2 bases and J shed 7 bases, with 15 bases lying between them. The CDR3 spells CASSLRRTGRNEQFF. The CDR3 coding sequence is TGTGCCAGCAGCTTAAGGAGAACGGGAAGAAATGAGCAGTTCTTC.

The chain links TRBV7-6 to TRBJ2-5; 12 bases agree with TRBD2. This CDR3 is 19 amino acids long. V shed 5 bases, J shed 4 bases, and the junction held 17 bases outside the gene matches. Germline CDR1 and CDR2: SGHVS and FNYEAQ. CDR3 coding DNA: TGTGCCAGCAGCCCTACCCCACCGACTAGCGGGAGACTAGGAGAGACCCAGTACTTC. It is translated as CASSPTPPTSGRLGETQYF.

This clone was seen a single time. For the CDR3, the DNA is TGTGCCAGCAGTGAAGCTGCTAGCGGGAGAGTTAGCTCCTACAATGAGCAGTTCTTC. Translated, it gives CASSEAASGRVSSYNEQFF. The V gene is TRBV6-1, the J gene TRBJ2-1, with TRBD2 matching over 10 bases. The CDR3 loop spans 19 amino acids. J lost 0 bases, V lost 0 bases, and 8 bases had no gene match. CDR1 is MNHNS and CDR2 is SASEGT in the germline V gene.

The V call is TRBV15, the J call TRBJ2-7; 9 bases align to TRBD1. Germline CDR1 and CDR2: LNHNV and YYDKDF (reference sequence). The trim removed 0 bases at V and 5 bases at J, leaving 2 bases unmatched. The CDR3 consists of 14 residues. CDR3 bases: TGTGCCACCAGCAGAGATACAGGGGGCCACGAGCAGTACTTC. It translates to CATSRDTGGHEQYF.

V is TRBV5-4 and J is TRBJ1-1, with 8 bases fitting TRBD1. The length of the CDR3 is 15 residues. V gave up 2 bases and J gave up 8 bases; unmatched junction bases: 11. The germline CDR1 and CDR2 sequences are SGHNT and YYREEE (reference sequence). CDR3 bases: TGTGCCAGCAGCTTCCCCGGACAGGGTCCCACAGAAGCTTTCTTT. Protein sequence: CASSFPGQGPTEAFF.

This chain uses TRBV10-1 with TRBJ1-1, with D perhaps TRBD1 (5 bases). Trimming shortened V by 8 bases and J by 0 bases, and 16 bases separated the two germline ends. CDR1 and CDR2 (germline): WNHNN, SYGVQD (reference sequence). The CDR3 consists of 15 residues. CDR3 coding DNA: TGCGCCAGCGTCCGCAGGGTCTCGTTGAACACTGAAGCTTTCTTT. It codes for CASVRRVSLNTEAFF.

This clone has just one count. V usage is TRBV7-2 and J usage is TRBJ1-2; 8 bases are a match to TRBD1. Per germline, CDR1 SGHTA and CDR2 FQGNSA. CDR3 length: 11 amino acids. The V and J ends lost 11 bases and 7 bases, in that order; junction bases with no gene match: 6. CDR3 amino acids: CAGRGTGGYTF. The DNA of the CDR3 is TGTGCCGGCCGCGGGACAGGTGGCTACACCTTC.

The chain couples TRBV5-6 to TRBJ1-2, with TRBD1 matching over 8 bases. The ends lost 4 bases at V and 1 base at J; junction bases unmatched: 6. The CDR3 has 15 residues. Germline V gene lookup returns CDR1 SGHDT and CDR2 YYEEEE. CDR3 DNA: TGTGCCAGCAGCGGCCAGGGGGCGCATAACTATGGCTACACCTTC. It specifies CASSGQGAHNYGYTF.

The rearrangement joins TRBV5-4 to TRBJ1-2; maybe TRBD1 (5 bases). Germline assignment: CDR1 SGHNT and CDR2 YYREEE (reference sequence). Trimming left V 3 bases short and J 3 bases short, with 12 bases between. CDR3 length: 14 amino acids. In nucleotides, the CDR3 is TGTGCCAGCAGCTCGACCGGGACTCACTATGGCTACACCTTC. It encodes CASSSTGTHYGYTF.

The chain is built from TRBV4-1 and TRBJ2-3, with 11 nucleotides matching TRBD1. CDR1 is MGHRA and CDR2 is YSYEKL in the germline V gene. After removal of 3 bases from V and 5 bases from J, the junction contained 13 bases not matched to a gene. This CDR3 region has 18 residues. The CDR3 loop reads CASSHTMTRTGGKDTQYF. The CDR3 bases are TGCGCCAGCAGCCACACCATGACCCGGACAGGGGGCAAAGATACGCAGTATTTT.

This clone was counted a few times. CDR3 in DNA: TGTGCCAGCAGTTTAGGTCGGGGGAACACTGAAGCTTTCTTT. It specifies CASSLGRGNTEAFF. J is TRBJ1-1 and V is TRBV27, with D unresolved. The germline V gene encodes CDR1 MNHEY and CDR2 SMNVEV (reference sequence). The CDR3 is 14 residues long. V was clipped by 2 bases and J by 1 base, with 8 bases between them.

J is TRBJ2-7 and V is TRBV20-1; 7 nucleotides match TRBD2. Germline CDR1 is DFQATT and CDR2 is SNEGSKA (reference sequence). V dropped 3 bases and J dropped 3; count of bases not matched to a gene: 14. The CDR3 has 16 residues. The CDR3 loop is CSASIGAGVFFYEQYF. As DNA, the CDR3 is TGCAGTGCTAGTATAGGGGCGGGAGTTTTTTTCTACGAGCAGTACTTC.